The sequence of this T cell receptor beta chain was determined in a study of response to subunit inactivated influenza vaccine. TCRdb called the RT-PCR reads again in MiXCR, with one record for every CDR3 protein. The data show about 190,000 distinct CDR3 sequences, approximately 15% seen once. Concerning this clonotype: Its antigen is currently unknown.

Study outcomes and limitations: The authors offered the suggestion that each seasonal influenza vaccination recruits few new T cells.

The germline gives CDR1 LGHNA, CDR2 YNFKEQ. Trimming pared 1 base from V and 5 bases from J, leaving 17 bases between. This CDR3 spans 16 amino acids. The receptor was isolated from a man in his forties or fifties who received an inactivated influenza vaccine. The chain recombines TRBV4-2 with TRBJ1-2; no clear D. Sequencing was performed on CD8+ T cells sorted from PBMCs, taken about 5 days after vaccination. CDR3 sequence reads: CASSQGTDAPVYGYTF. DNA for the CDR3: TGTGCCAGCAGCCAAGGGACTGACGCCCCCGTATATGGCTACACCTTC.